This T cell receptor beta chain is from a study of blood T cell repertoires in COVID-19. About the study: Samples of COVID-19 (acute and convalescent) were obtained from the United States, Italy and Spain. Sources were T cells, B-cell-depleted T cells, or PBMCs; the material itself was cDNA or gDNA.

The V and J ends lost 0 bases and 1 base, in that order; junction bases with no gene match: 2. The germline CDR1 and CDR2 sequences are SGHNT and YYREEE (reference sequence). The CDR3 is made up of 15 amino acids. Study members were between about 18 and 89 years old and lived in 25 or so US regions. As processed by the authors: The assay estimated nucleated cells by amplifying reference gene primers. Clones were sequenced by immunoSEQ multiplex PCR, and TCRdb holds only the in-frame ones, with some missing. That table supplies the V and J calls and clone size; D and trimming were determined from the DNA. The sample lists roughly 280,000 clones; 80% to 90% were seen once.

Source material: PBMCs or T cells enriched from blood (not recorded which). This chain connects TRBV5-4 to TRBJ2-3; 7 nucleotides agree with TRBD2. This receptor was obtained from a woman aged 25 to 39 with acute COVID-19. CDR3 sequence: CASSLEGRGTDTQYF. Here the CDR3 DNA reads TGTGCCAGCAGCTTGGAAGGGAGGGGCACAGATACGCAGTATTTT. Combining the CDR3 with reference TRBV5-4 and TRBJ2-3 gives the whole variable domain ETGVTQSPTHLIKTRGQQVTLRCSSQSGHNTVSWYQQALGQGPQFIFQYYREEENGRGNFPPRFSGLQFPNYSSELNVNALELDDSALYLCASSLEGRGTDTQYFGPGTRLTVL.